The 29 T cell receptor beta chains listed next were all sequenced from one sample in a study of molecular identifiers for immune sequencing clone quantification. TCRdb re-analysed the PCR reads in MiXCR, keeping a single row per CDR3 protein. The sample lists 37,000 or so distinct CDR3 sequences, about 24% occurring once. Material for sequencing was naive CD8+ T cells from blood, with Jurkat cell RNA spiked in. As for subset: FACS-sorted CD8+CD4-CCR7+CD45RA+ naive T cells. The receptors were sampled from a human donor in good health. Some libraries in this study had Jurkat cell RNA spiked in.

This clonotype was detected many times. The chain carries TRBV7-2 and TRBJ1-5; unclear D gene. The CDR3 has 16 residues. Per germline, CDR1 SGHTA and CDR2 FQGNSA. The ends were cut back, 0 bases at V and 0 bases at J, with 9 bases in the middle. The CDR3 region is CASSLAGLYSNQPQHF. DNA of the CDR3: TGTGCCAGCAGCTTAGCAGGGCTGTATAGCAATCAGCCCCAGCATTTT. Based on the CDR3 plus reference TRBV7-2 and TRBJ1-5, the full variable domain is GAGVSQSPSNKVTEKGKDVELRCDPISGHTALYWYRQSLGQGLEFLIYFQGNSAPDKSGLPSDRFSAERTGGSVSTLTIQRTQQEDSAVYLCASSLAGLYSNQPQHFGDGTRLSIL.

This clonotype was found once. This may arise from a read error, as a much more abundant clone is one base away. The chain uses TRBV2 and TRBJ2-3; 7 bases match TRBD2. The germline CDR1 and CDR2 sequences are SNHLY and FYNNEI. This CDR3 region has 16 residues. For the CDR3, the DNA is TGTGCCAGCAGTGCCATTGGGGCGGGGGAAGTAGATACGCGGTATTTT. The encoded protein is CASSAIGAGEVDTRYF.

The gene calls are TRBV27 and TRBJ2-5, with D possibly matching TRBD1 (6 bases). Germline V gene sequence: CDR1 MNHEY, CDR2 SMNVEV (reference sequence). The CDR3 totals 14 residues. With 11 bases removed from V and 6 bases from J, the gap between germline ends came to 22 bases. CDR3 loop: CARGGRGPPKTQYF. In nucleotides, the CDR3 is TGTGCCCGTGGGGGCAGGGGCCCGCCGAAGACCCAGTACTTC.

This clonotype was seen a handful of times. The chain recombines TRBV4-2 with TRBJ2-1; D not certain. This CDR3 comprises 12 residues. The germline V and J ends were trimmed by 0 bases and 9 bases, with 6 bases remaining between them. Germline assignment: CDR1 LGHNA and CDR2 YNFKEQ. CDR3 in amino acids: CASSQDSAEQFF. The CDR3 DNA reads as TGTGCCAGCAGCCAAGATAGTGCTGAGCAGTTCTTC.

Regarding this clonotype: This may be a read error: a much more frequent sequence differs by one nucleotide. The chain recombines TRBV12-3 or TRBV12-4 with TRBJ1-5; D gene ambiguous. The CDR3 spans 16 residues. Trimming shortened V by 7 bases and J by 6 bases, and 22 bases separated the two germline ends. Here the CDR3 reads CASIFIGPDGLQPQHF. In DNA, the CDR3 is TGTGCCAGCATTTTTATTGGCCCCGACGGACTTCAGCCCCAGCATTTT.

This chain joins TRBV7-9 and TRBJ2-3; D is possibly TRBD2 (5 bases). Germline CDR1 and CDR2: SEHNR and FQNEAQ (reference sequence). V lost 5 bases, J lost 4 bases, and 7 bases lay in between. The CDR3 contains 12 residues. This CDR3 is CASSPRADTQYF. Written as DNA, the CDR3 is TGTGCCAGCAGCCCGAGGGCAGATACGCAGTATTTT.

A word on this clonotype: Given a much more abundant clone one base away, this may be a read error. As the CDR3 is not closed by the conserved phenylalanine or tryptophan, this likely results from a read error. The genes are TRBV7-6 and TRBJ2-5; D is unresolved. V was trimmed by 3 bases and J by 1 base, leaving 6 bases between them. The CDR3 contains 13 residues. Germline values: CDR1 SGHVS, CDR2 FNYEAQ. The CDR3 here is CASSFLAQETQYV. DNA of the CDR3: TGTGCCAGCAGCTTCCTTGCCCAAGAGACCCAGTACGTC.

As concerns this clonotype: Possible read error: a much larger clone is one base away. CDR3 in amino acids: CASSLVAATQYF. As DNA, the CDR3 is TGTGCCAGCAGCTTAGTTGCAGCTACGCAGTATTTT. The V and J genes are TRBV11-3 and TRBJ2-3; D uncertain. This CDR3 comprises 12 residues. Germline lookup yields CDR1 SGHNT and CDR2 YENEEA. V dropped 1 base and J dropped 8 bases, with 7 bases sitting between them.

With respect to this clonotype: A much larger clone sits a single nucleotide away, making a read error possible. The chain carries TRBV6-2 or TRBV6-3 and TRBJ2-2, with a possible D match to TRBD2 (5 bases). V was pared by 4 bases and J by 4 bases, with 28 bases between. CDR1 MNHEY and CDR2 SVGEGT come from the germline V gene. The CDR3 consists of 20 residues. CDR3 sequence (DNA): TGTGCCAGCAGTTGGACTCCGGGCGGTCTCGAAAACGCGAGCACCGGGGAGCTGTTTTTT. This sequence encodes CASSWTPGGLENASTGELFF.

V is TRBV28 and J is TRBJ2-3; D is unclear. The V end was cut by 11 bases, the J end by 6 bases, with 18 bases between. The CDR3 consists of 13 residues. The germline V gene encodes CDR1 MDHEN and CDR2 SYDVKM. The CDR3 nucleotides read TGTGCCCGCCGTCCGTACAGTAGGGATACGCAGTATTTT. Protein sequence: CARRPYSRDTQYF.

This clonotype showed up many times. The rearrangement uses TRBV6-5 and TRBJ1-5; D may be TRBD1 (6 bases). The CDR3 spans 15 residues. Trimming took 2 bases from V and 2 from J, leaving 10 bases between them. Germline V gene data show CDR1 as MNHEY and CDR2 as SVGAGI. The CDR3 reads CASSYVAGGNQPQHF. In nucleotides, the CDR3 is TGTGCCAGCAGTTACGTGGCAGGGGGCAATCAGCCCCAGCATTTT.

This clonotype appeared many times. The chain employs TRBV6-2 or TRBV6-3 and TRBJ2-3; no reliable D call. The germline gives CDR1 MNHEY, CDR2 SVGEGT. The CDR3 has 15 residues. Trimming took off 8 bases at V and 4 bases at J, with 19 bases between the two ends. CDR3 residues: CASLSSGLVADTQYF. DNA of the CDR3: TGTGCCAGCCTCTCCTCTGGTCTCGTGGCAGATACGCAGTATTTT.

Worth noting for this clonotype: This clone may be a read error of a much larger clone one base away. J is TRBJ2-5 and V is TRBV4-2, with TRBD2 as a possible D gene (6 bases). This CDR3 has 14 residues. Germline CDR1 LGHNA, CDR2 YNFKEQ. The CDR3 bases are TGTGCCAGCAGCCAAGAGCGGGAACAAGAGCCCCAGTACTTC. Protein product: CASSQEREQEPQYF.

This clonotype has ten or more counts. This chain joins TRBV2 and TRBJ2-3; possible D gene TRBD1, 7 bases. The CDR3 has 16 residues. The V gene's germline CDR1 is SNHLY and CDR2 FYNNEI. V gave up 6 bases and J gave up 4 bases, with 20 bases separating them. The CDR3 region is CASRGQAVSGADTQYF. In nucleotides, the CDR3 is TGTGCCAGCAGAGGACAGGCGGTTAGCGGCGCAGATACGCAGTATTTT.

This clonotype was counted at least ten times. This chain connects TRBV2 to TRBJ2-3; 7 bases align to TRBD2. The CDR3 has 16 amino acids. V was pared by 4 bases and J by 5 bases, with 12 bases of the junction left unmatched. The germline V gene encodes CDR1 SNHLY and CDR2 FYNNEI. The CDR3 DNA sequence: TGTGCCAGCAGTGCCATTGGGGCGGGGGAAGTAGATACGCAGTATTTT. Translating it yields CASSAIGAGEVDTQYF.

This clonotype was recorded many times. The rearrangement links TRBV4-1 to TRBJ2-7, with 9 bases fitting TRBD1. V lost 2 bases to trimming and J lost 3 bases; unmatched junction nucleotides: 5. The CDR3 is 15 residues long. The V gene's germline CDR1 is MGHRA and CDR2 YSYEKL. The CDR3 sequence is CASSQLTGGVYEQYF. In nucleotides, the CDR3 is TGCGCCAGCAGCCAACTGACAGGGGGTGTCTACGAGCAGTACTTC.

This clonotype turned up a few times. A much larger clone lies one base from this, so it may be a read error. V usage is TRBV4-1 and J usage is TRBJ1-6; 7 nucleotides agree with TRBD1. This CDR3 is 16 amino acids long. Unmatched junction bases numbered 7, after V lost 1 base and J lost 7 bases. The germline V gene has CDR1 MGHRA and CDR2 YSYEKL. For the CDR3, the DNA is TGCGCCAGCAGCCAAGTAGGGGGCAGGCCGAATTCACCCCTCCACTTT. This encodes CASSQVGGRPNSPLHF.

V gene TRBV4-1 combines with J gene TRBJ2-2; D is possibly TRBD2 (6 bases). CDR3 length equals 15 residues. CDR1 MGHRA and CDR2 YSYEKL come from the germline V gene. V was trimmed by 1 base and J by 6 bases, leaving 12 bases between them. CDR3 sequence: CASSQGDCSSGELFF. CDR3 coding DNA: TGCGCCAGCAGCCAAGGGGACTGTTCTTCCGGGGAGCTGTTTTTT.

This clonotype was counted many times. The chain uses TRBV7-2 and TRBJ1-1; 12 bases fit TRBD1. Germline V lookup: CDR1 SGHTA, CDR2 FQGNSA. Trimming at V came to 1 base and at J to 5 bases, leaving 2 bases not matched to a gene. CDR3 length equals 15 residues. The CDR3 sequence is CASSLGDRGRTEAFF. The DNA for the CDR3 is TGTGCCAGCAGCTTAGGGGACAGGGGGCGAACTGAAGCTTTCTTT.

This clonotype was found a few times. This clone may be a read error of a much larger clone one base away. The J gene is TRBJ2-3, the V gene TRBV11-2; TRBD2 agrees at 7 bases. The CDR3 consists of 15 residues. Germline CDR1 and CDR2: SGHAT and FQNNGV. CDR3 nucleotide sequence: TGTGCCGGCAGCTTCTCCGGGACTAACACAGATACGCAGTATTTT. It codes for CAGSFSGTNTDTQYF.

The table lists this clonotype with a few counts. This rearrangement joins TRBV28 to TRBJ1-5; D might be TRBD1 (5 bases). This CDR3 region has 14 residues. Per germline, CDR1 MDHEN and CDR2 SYDVKM. Trimming removed 5 bases at V and 0 bases at J, with 8 bases between. The CDR3 loop reads CASSSRVSNQPQHF. The CDR3 DNA follows: TGTGCCAGCAGTAGCAGGGTTAGCAATCAGCCCCAGCATTTT.

This clonotype qualifies as medium-sized. The CDR3 nucleotides are TGTGCCAGCAGCTTGCTAGCGGGAGACACAGATACGCAGTATTTT. Translation gives CASSLLAGDTDTQYF. This rearrangement joins TRBV11-2 to TRBJ2-3; TRBD2 agrees at 10 bases. J was trimmed by 2 bases and V by 3 bases; bases with no gene match: 2. The CDR3 totals 15 residues. CDR1 and CDR2 from the germline V gene are SGHAT and FQNNGV.

A few counts support this clonotype. This chain uses TRBV6-5 with TRBJ2-3, with a tentative D call TRBD2 (6 bases). Trimming pared 0 bases from V and 4 bases from J, leaving 26 bases between. The V gene's germline CDR1 is MNHEY and CDR2 SVGAGI. This CDR3 is 20 amino acids long. CDR3 nucleotides: TGTGCCAGCAGTTACTCAGGCCCCCGCGGGCCGGGGACTTCGGCAGATACGCAGTATTTT. Translating gives CASSYSGPRGPGTSADTQYF.

The chain links TRBV4-2 to TRBJ2-7; D might be TRBD1 (5 bases). Trimming left V 0 bases short and J 2 bases short, with 14 bases between. CDR1 LGHNA and CDR2 YNFKEQ come from the germline V gene. The CDR3 runs to 16 residues. This CDR3 is CASSQDPRQSAYEQYF. DNA of the CDR3: TGTGCCAGCAGCCAAGATCCGAGACAGTCGGCCTACGAGCAGTACTTC.

With respect to this clonotype: The junction and the germline gene differ at one end; a read error may be behind it. The chain employs TRBV28 and TRBJ2-7; perhaps D is TRBD1 or TRBD2 (5 bases each). CDR3 length equals 14 residues. CDR1 is MDHEN, CDR2 SYDVKM, per germline. DNA of the CDR3: TGTGCCAGCAATGGGGACCCCAGGCCCTCCGCGCAGTGCTTC. Amino acids: CASNGDPRPSAQCF.

Comment on this clonotype: One junction end does not reproduce the germline sequence, and a read error may be involved. This chain joins TRBV4-1 and TRBJ2-3; the D is unclear. Germline CDR1 reads MGHRA; CDR2 reads YSYEKL. This CDR3 contains 15 residues. This CDR3 reads CASSQDFGDTDTHYF. The CDR3 DNA is TGCGCCAGCAGCCAAGACTTCGGAGACACAGATACGCACTATTTT.

The chain combines TRBV5-3 with TRBJ2-3; D remains ambiguous. TRBV5-3 is an ORF, with its function uncertain. There are 15 residues in the CDR3. V lost 8 bases to trimming and J lost 2 bases, with 18 bases between them. CDR3 coding DNA: TGTGCCAGCAAGACGAGGTGGGCTGACACAGATACGCAGTATTTT. Amino acids: CASKTRWADTDTQYF.

Worth noting for this clonotype: A clone one base away is much larger, so this may be a read error. V usage is TRBV5-3 and J usage is TRBJ2-5; 9 bases map to TRBD2. TRBV5-3 falls under the ORF class, with uncertain function. V gave up 8 bases and J gave up 5 bases; unmatched junction bases: 13. The CDR3 contains 15 residues. CDR3 coding DNA: TGTGCCAGCATCCCCGGGACTAGCCCAATGGAGACCCAGTACTTC. Residues: CASIPGTSPMETQYF.

As concerns this clonotype: A much larger clone is a single base away; this may be a read error. This chain joins TRBV7-2 and TRBJ2-1; 9 bases align to TRBD2. This CDR3 is built from 16 residues. V was clipped by 1 base and J by 5 bases; unmatched bases: 6. Per germline, CDR1 SGHTA and CDR2 FQGNSA. CDR3 sequence: CASSLELGLANNEQFF. DNA of the CDR3: TGTGCCAGCAGCTTAGAGCTGGGACTAGCCAACAATGAGCAGTTCTTC. Based on the CDR3 plus reference TRBV7-2 and TRBJ2-1, the full variable domain is GAGVSQSPSNKVTEKGKDVELRCDPISGHTALYWYRQSLGQGLEFLIYFQGNSAPDKSGLPSDRFSAERTGGSVSTLTIQRTQQEDSAVYLCASSLELGLANNEQFFGPGTRLTVL.